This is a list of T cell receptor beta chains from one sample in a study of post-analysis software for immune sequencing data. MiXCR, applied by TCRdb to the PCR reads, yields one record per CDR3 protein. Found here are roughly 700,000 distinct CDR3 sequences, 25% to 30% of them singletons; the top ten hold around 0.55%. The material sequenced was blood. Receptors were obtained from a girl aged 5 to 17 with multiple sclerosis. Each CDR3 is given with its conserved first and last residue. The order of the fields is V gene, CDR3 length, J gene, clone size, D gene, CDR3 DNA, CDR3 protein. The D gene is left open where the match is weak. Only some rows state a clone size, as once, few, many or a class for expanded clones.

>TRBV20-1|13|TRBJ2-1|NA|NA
TGCAGTGCTAGCCCCAGCTACCAAGAGACCCAGTTCTTC
CSASPSYQETQFF
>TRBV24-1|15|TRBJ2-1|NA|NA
TGTGCCACCAGTGCCCCGAGGGGGGGTTTTTATGAGCAGTTCTTC
CATSAPRGGFYEQFF
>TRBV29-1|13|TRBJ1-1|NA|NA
TGCAGCGTTGGCGAGGGGACTAACACTGAAGCTTTCTTT
CSVGEGTNTEAFF
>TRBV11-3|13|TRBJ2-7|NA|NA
TGTGCCAGCAGCTCTGGGGCAACCTACGAGCAGTACTTC
CASSSGATYEQYF
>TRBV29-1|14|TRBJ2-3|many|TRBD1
TGCAGCGTTGAGGGACAGGGATTGACAGATACGCAGTATTTT
CSVEGQGLTDTQYF
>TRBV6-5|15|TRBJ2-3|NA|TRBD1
TGTGCCAGCAGTTACGGGACAGGGAGCACAGATACGCAGTATTTT
CASSYGTGSTDTQYF
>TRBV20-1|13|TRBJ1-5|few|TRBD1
TGCAGTGCTAGACCTCAGGGGGATCAGCCCCAGCATTTT
CSARPQGDQPQHF
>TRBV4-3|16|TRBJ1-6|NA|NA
TGCGCCAGCAGCCAAGCAGGGAGCTCCTATAATTCACCCCTCCACTTT
CASSQAGSSYNSPLHF
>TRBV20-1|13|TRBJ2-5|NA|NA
TGCAGTGCTAGAAGCCCGGGCAGAGAGACCCAGTACTTC
CSARSPGRETQYF
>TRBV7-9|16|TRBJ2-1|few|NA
TGTGCCAGCAGCGCCCCTTCGGCGGGGGCCCTCAATGAGCAGTTCTTC
CASSAPSAGALNEQFF
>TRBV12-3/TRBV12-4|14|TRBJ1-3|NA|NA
TGTGCCAGCAGTTTTGCGCAGGCTGGAAACACCATATATTTT
CASSFAQAGNTIYF
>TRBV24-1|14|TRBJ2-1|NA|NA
TGTGCCACCAGTGATCCAGCGGGCCACAATGAGCAGTTCTTC
CATSDPAGHNEQFF
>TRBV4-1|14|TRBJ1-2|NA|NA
TGCGCCAGCAGCCAAGACCCCAGGGGACGTGGCTACACCTTC
CASSQDPRGRGYTF
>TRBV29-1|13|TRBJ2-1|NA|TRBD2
TGCAGCGCGGGGACTAGCGGGAGGAATGAGCAGTTCTTC
CSAGTSGRNEQFF
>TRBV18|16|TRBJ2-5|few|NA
TGTGCCAGCTCACCCCTGAGGAGGGCAGGGACGGAGACCCAGTACTTC
CASSPLRRAGTETQYF
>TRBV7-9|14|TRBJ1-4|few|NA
TGTGCCAGCACCCCTTCCCCTCGGGGCCGGGAACTGTTTTTT
CASTPSPRGRELFF